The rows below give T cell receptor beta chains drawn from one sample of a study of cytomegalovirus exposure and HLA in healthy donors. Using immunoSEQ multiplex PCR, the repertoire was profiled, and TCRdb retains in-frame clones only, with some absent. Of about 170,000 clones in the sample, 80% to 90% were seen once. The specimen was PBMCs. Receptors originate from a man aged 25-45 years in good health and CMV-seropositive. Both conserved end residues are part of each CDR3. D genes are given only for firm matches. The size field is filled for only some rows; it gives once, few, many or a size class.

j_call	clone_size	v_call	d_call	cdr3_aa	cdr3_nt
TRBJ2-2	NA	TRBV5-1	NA	CASSLEVLAGGELFF	TGCGCCAGCAGCTTGGAGGTGCTGGCGGGAGGGGAGCTGTTTTTT
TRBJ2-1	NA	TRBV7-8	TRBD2	CASSFGGRTPYNEQFF	TGTGCCAGCAGCTTCGGCGGGAGAACCCCCTACAATGAGCAGTTCTTC
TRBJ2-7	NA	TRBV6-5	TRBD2	CASSFLAGSDEQYF	TGTGCCAGCAGTTTCCTAGCGGGAAGTGATGAGCAGTACTTC
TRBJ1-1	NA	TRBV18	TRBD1	CASSFGTGNMNTEAFF	TGTGCCAGCTCATTCGGGACAGGGAATATGAACACTGAAGCTTTCTTT
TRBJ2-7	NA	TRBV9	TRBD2	CASSASGLPYEQYF	TGTGCCAGCAGCGCTAGCGGGCTGCCTTACGAGCAGTACTTC
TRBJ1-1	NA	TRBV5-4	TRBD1	CASSRTGGAGTEAFF	TGTGCCAGCAGCCGGACAGGGGGCGCGGGCACTGAAGCTTTCTTT
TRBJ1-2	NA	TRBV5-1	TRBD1	CASSLGQGRYGYTF	TGCGCCAGCAGCTTGGGACAGGGGCGCTATGGCTACACCTTC
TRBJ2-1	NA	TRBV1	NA	CTSSQPREAAYNEQFF	TGCACCAGCAGCCAACCGCGGGAGGCGGCCTACAATGAGCAGTTCTTC
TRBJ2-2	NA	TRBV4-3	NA	CASSQEHFRTEENTGELFF	TGCGCCAGCAGCCAAGAGCACTTTCGGACAGAGGAGAACACCGGGGAGCTGTTTTTT
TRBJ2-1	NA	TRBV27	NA	CASRVGGAVYNEQFF	TGTGCCAGCCGGGTTGGCGGAGCGGTATACAATGAGCAGTTCTTC
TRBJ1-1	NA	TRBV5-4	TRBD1	CASSSRTGLNTEAFF	TGTGCCAGCAGTTCCAGGACAGGGTTGAACACTGAAGCTTTCTTT
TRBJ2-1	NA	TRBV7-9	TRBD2	CASSSSGSWGEQFF	TGTGCCAGCAGCTCTAGCGGGAGTTGGGGTGAGCAGTTCTTC
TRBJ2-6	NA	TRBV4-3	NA	CASSQEARVAGANVLTF	TGCGCCAGCAGCCAAGAGGCCAGGGTTGCTGGGGCCAACGTCCTGACTTTC
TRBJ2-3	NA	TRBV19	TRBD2	CASSSTSGAADTQYF	TGTGCCAGTAGTTCGACTAGCGGGGCCGCAGATACGCAGTATTTT
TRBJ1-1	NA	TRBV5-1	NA	CASSVPDRMNTEAFF	TGCGCCAGCAGCGTACCGGACAGAATGAACACTGAAGCTTTCTTT
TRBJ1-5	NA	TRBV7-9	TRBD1	CASSPDRGNSNQPQHF	TGTGCCAGCAGCCCGGACAGGGGAAATAGCAATCAGCCCCAGCATTTT
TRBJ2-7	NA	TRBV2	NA	CASSEQGAPYEQYF	TGTGCCAGCAGTGAGCAAGGGGCCCCCTACGAGCAGTACTTC
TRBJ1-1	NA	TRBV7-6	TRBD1	CASSFLPGQGDVNTEAFF	TGTGCCAGCAGCTTCCTACCGGGACAGGGGGACGTGAACACTGAAGCTTTCTTT
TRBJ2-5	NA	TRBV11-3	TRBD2	CASSLDLPGLAGGLSETQYF	TGTGCCAGCAGCTTAGATTTACCGGGACTAGCGGGAGGGCTGTCGGAGACCCAGTACTTC
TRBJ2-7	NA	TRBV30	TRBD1	CAWSQKKGQGRSEQYF	TGTGCCTGGAGCCAAAAAAAAGGACAGGGAAGAAGCGAGCAGTACTTC
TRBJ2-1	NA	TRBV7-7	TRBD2	CASSSRLAGYNEQFF	TGTGCTAGCAGCTCCAGGCTAGCGGGTTACAATGAGCAGTTCTTC
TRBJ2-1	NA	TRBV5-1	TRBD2	CASSFWTSREGNEQFF	TGCGCCAGCAGCTTCTGGACTAGCCGAGAGGGAAATGAGCAGTTCTTC
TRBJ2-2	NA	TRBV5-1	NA	CASSLEASNTGELFF	TGCGCCAGCAGCTTGGAAGCCTCGAACACCGGGGAGCTGTTTTTT
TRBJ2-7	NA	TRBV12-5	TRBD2	CASGLEGLAFHEQYF	TGTGCTAGTGGTTTGGAGGGACTAGCGTTCCACGAGCAGTACTTC
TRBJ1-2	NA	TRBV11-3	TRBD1	CASSLSGQGNYGYTF	TGTGCCAGCAGCTTGTCGGGACAGGGAAACTATGGCTACACCTTC
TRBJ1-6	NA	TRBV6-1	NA	CASSGPDGSSYNSPLHF	TGTGCCAGCAGTGGACCGGACGGGAGCTCCTATAATTCACCCCTCCACTTT
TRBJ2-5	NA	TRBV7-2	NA	CASSSSAEETQYF	TGTGCCAGCAGCTCATCGGCGGAAGAGACCCAGTACTTC
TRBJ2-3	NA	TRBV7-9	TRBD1	CASSIRDRGTDTQYF	TGTGCCAGCAGCATACGGGACAGGGGCACAGATACGCAGTATTTT
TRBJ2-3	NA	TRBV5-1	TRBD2	CASTFWGGADTQYF	TGCGCCAGCACCTTTTGGGGGGGGGCAGATACGCAGTATTTT
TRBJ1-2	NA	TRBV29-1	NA	CSVGGGANYGYTF	TGCAGCGTTGGCGGGGGCGCTAACTATGGCTACACCTTC
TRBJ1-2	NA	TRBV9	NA	CASSAKLQGPDYGYTF	TGTGCCAGCAGCGCCAAACTACAGGGCCCGGACTATGGCTACACCTTC
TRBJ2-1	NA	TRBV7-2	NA	CASSLVVGVNSNEQFF	TGTGCCAGCAGCTTAGTCGTGGGAGTAAACTCCAATGAGCAGTTCTTC
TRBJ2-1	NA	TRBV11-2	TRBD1	CASSLAGGANEQFF	TGTGCCAGCAGCTTAGCAGGGGGCGCGAATGAGCAGTTCTTC
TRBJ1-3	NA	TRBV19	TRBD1	CASSISGQSGNTIYF	TGTGCCAGTAGTATATCGGGACAGTCTGGAAACACCATATATTTT
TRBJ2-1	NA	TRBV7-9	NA	CASSFSRDNEQFF	TGTGCCAGCAGCTTTTCCAGGGACAATGAGCAGTTCTTC
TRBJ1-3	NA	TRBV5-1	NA	CASSPGTSSGNTIYF	TGCGCCAGCAGCCCGGGGACTAGCTCTGGAAACACCATATATTTT
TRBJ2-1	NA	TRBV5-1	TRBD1	CASSLDRASYNEQFF	TGCGCCAGCAGCTTAGACAGGGCCTCCTACAATGAGCAGTTCTTC
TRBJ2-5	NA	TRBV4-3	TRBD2	CASSQETSGRFTETQYF	TGCGCCAGCAGCCAAGAGACTAGCGGGAGGTTTACGGAGACCCAGTACTTC
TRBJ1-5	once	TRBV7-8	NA	CASSLGARGNQPQHF	TGTGCCAGCAGCTTAGGGGCCAGGGGCAATCAGCCCCAGCATTTT
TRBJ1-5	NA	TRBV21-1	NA	CASSRQGFPNQPQHF	TGTGCCAGCAGCAGACAGGGGTTCCCCAATCAGCCCCAGCATTTT
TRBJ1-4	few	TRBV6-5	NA	CASRAGTTTNEKLFF	TGTGCCAGCAGAGCTGGGACAACAACTAATGAAAAACTGTTTTTT
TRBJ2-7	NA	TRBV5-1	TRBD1	CASSPGGGYEQYF	TGCGCCAGCAGCCCAGGGGGCGGTTACGAGCAGTACTTC
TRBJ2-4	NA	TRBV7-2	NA	CASSLEAEFKNIQYF	TGTGCCAGCAGCTTGGAAGCGGAATTCAAAAACATTCAGTACTTC
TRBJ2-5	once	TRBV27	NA	CASSFVKGMPQYF	TGTGCCAGCAGTTTCGTCAAGGGGATGCCCCAGTACTTC
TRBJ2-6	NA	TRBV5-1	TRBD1	CASSERTGLSGANVLTF	TGCGCCAGCAGTGAAAGGACAGGCCTCTCTGGGGCCAACGTCCTGACTTTC
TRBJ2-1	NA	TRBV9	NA	CASSGTVSGGNEQFF	TGTGCCAGCAGCGGTACGGTTAGTGGTGGCAATGAGCAGTTCTTC
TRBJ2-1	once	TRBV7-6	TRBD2	CASSLGTAGVGEQFF	TGTGCCAGCAGCTTAGGGACAGCGGGAGTTGGTGAGCAGTTCTTC
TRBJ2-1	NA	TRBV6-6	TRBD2	CASSLAGVRNEQFF	TGTGCCAGCAGCCTAGCGGGAGTCCGCAATGAGCAGTTCTTC